This paragraph covers one TCR beta chain sequence. The target antigen is unknown. V lost 2 bases to trimming and J lost 6 bases, with 17 bases between them. This CDR3 comprises 15 residues. Per the germline V gene, CDR1 is MNHNY and CDR2 is SVGAGI (reference sequence). The source of the sample is a study of cytomegalovirus exposure and HLA in healthy donors. The overall study: In a previous analysis, 120 million or so unique TCR beta sequences were found from about 190 million T cells. Notes on the study in general: In a later analysis, CMV-associated beta chains were mostly HLA-associated, it appeared. In a later analysis, TCR beta V- and J-gene trimming was associated with a missense DCLRE1C variant.

The PCR was carried out with 60 Vbeta primers and 13 Jbeta primers. Produced via immunoSEQ multiplex PCR; TCRdb's table is partial and in-frame only. The sample carries some 170,000 clones, about two thirds recorded once. This chain links TRBV6-6 with TRBJ2-7, with D perhaps matching TRBD2 (5 bases). Sequencing was performed on PBMCs. The receptor was isolated from a woman younger than 45 in good health and CMV-seronegative. CDR3 loop: CASSYDPTSAGEQYF. The CDR3 DNA follows: TGTGCCAGCAGTTACGACCCGACGTCGGCGGGCGAGCAGTACTTC.